These 14 T cell receptor beta chains share one sample of origin, sequenced in a study of Graves' ophthalmopathy and Graves' hyperthyroidism. Amplification from RNA transcripts yielded the TCR beta CDR3 regions. First-round RT-PCR relied on HTBI primers, and a second-round multiplex PCR came next. MiXCR was run by TCRdb on the multiplex PCR reads, yielding one entry per CDR3 protein. The sample includes 900,000 to 1,200,000 distinct CDR3 sequences, about 38% of them seen just once. What was sequenced was peripheral blood or thyroid tissue (not recorded which). These receptors all come from an adult man with Graves' hyperthyroidism.

Ten or more counts support this clonotype. This chain uses TRBV10-3 with TRBJ2-7; 9 bases match TRBD1. This CDR3 is built from 15 residues. Germline CDR1 ENHRY, CDR2 SYGVKD. V was pared by 9 bases and J by 0 bases, with 9 bases of the junction left unmatched. This chain's CDR3 is CAMGDRGMSSYEQYF. The DNA of the CDR3 is TGTGCCATGGGAGACAGGGGGATGAGCTCCTACGAGCAGTACTTC.

This clonotype has a count of ten or more. V usage is TRBV12-3 or TRBV12-4 and J usage is TRBJ1-1, with D possibly TRBD1 on 5 matching bases. The V and J ends lost 5 bases and 1 base respectively, with 14 bases between them. The CDR3 extends over 15 amino acids. Here the CDR3 DNA reads TGTGCCAGCAGTCCCCCGAGGGGTCCGAACACTGAAGCTTTCTTT. As protein: CASSPPRGPNTEAFF.

V is TRBV13 and J is TRBJ1-5, with D uncertain. The CDR3 length is 14 residues. V dropped 0 bases and J dropped 4 bases, with 7 bases sitting between them. Germline CDR1 and CDR2: PRHDT and FYEKMQ (reference sequence). The CDR3, as DNA: TGTGCCAGCAGCTTAGGGCAGAAAAATCAGCCCCAGCATTTT. This sequence encodes CASSLGQKNQPQHF.

This clonotype was seen just once. This sequence joins TRBV12-3 or TRBV12-4 and TRBJ2-7; 9 nucleotides align to TRBD1. This CDR3 is built from 17 residues. Unmatched junction bases numbered 12, after V lost 6 bases and J lost 0 bases. Written as DNA, the CDR3 is TGTGCCAGCAGCTCGACAGAGCTGGACAGGGGCTCCTACGAGCAGTACTTC. Protein sequence: CASSSTELDRGSYEQYF.

V usage is TRBV28 and J usage is TRBJ2-6; 7 bases are shared with TRBD1. CDR1 and CDR2 (germline): MDHEN, SYDVKM. V was pared by 8 bases and J by 2 bases, with 3 bases of the junction left unmatched. The CDR3 loop spans 14 amino acids. CDR3 sequence (DNA): TGTGCCAGCTTTGACAGGGCTGGGGCCAACGTCCTGACTTTC. This codes for CASFDRAGANVLTF.

This clonotype has at least ten counts. The junction and the germline gene differ at one end; a read error may be behind it. The chain employs TRBV5-1 and TRBJ2-7; D is perhaps TRBD2 (5 bases). The CDR3 covers 14 residues. CDR1 is SGHRS and CDR2 is YFSETQ in the germline V gene. Written as DNA, the CDR3 is TGTGCCAGCAGCCTCAGCGGAGTCTCCTACGAGCAGTACTTC. Protein: CASSLSGVSYEQYF. The variable domain in full, with the rest retrieved from reference TRBV5-1 and TRBJ2-7, is KAGVTQTPRYLIKTRGQQVTLSCSPISGHRSVSWYQQTPGQGLQFLFEYFSETQRNKGNFPGRFSGRQFSNSRSEMNVSTLELGDSALYLCASSLSGVSYEQYFGPGTRLTVT.

This sequence joins TRBV6-2 or TRBV6-3 and TRBJ2-7, with D possibly being TRBD2 (6 bases). Germline V CDR1 and CDR2: MNHEY, SVGEGT. This CDR3 contains 16 residues. The ends were cut back, 6 bases at V and 2 bases at J, with 20 bases in the middle. CDR3 in amino acids: CASSSWVAEIPYEQYF. The CDR3 coding sequence is TGTGCCAGCAGCTCGTGGGTAGCGGAAATCCCCTACGAGCAGTACTTC.

The chain is built from TRBV20-1 and TRBJ2-7, with D tentatively TRBD1 (6 bases). CDR1 and CDR2 from the germline V gene are DFQATT and SNEGSKA (reference sequence). CDR3 length: 11 amino acids. The CDR3: CGDTDRVEQYF. The DNA for the CDR3 is TGCGGGGACACGGATCGCGTGGAGCAGTACTTC.

This clonotype occurred many times. The germline gene is not matched at one end of the junction; a read error may be the cause. This chain links TRBV19 with TRBJ1-1, with no clear D. The CDR3 length is 11 residues. The germline V gene encodes CDR1 LNHDA and CDR2 SQIVND (reference sequence). The CDR3, as DNA: TGTGCCAGCAGTATAGGCACTGAAGCTTTCTTT. Protein: CASSIGTEAFF.

This clonotype showed up just a few times. The chain couples TRBV4-1 to TRBJ2-5; TRBD2 agrees at 11 bases. The V gene's germline CDR1 is MGHRA and CDR2 YSYEKL. The CDR3 length is 17 residues. With 0 bases clipped from V and 5 bases from J, the junction kept 8 bases outside the gene matches. CDR3 in amino acids: CASSQERLAGGLETQYF. The CDR3 nucleotides read TGCGCCAGCAGCCAAGAAAGGCTAGCGGGGGGCTTGGAGACCCAGTACTTC.

This clonotype was counted a few times. This rearrangement joins TRBV12-3 or TRBV12-4 to TRBJ1-5, with D perhaps TRBD1 (5 bases). The V gene lost 6 bases and the J gene lost 3 bases, with 24 bases spanning the gap. The CDR3 loop spans 18 amino acids. Written as DNA, the CDR3 is TGTGCCAGCAGCCACTCCCGGGCCTGGGGACGCTTCAATCAGCCCCAGCATTTT. This translates into CASSHSRAWGRFNQPQHF.

This clonotype was seen repeatedly, ten times or more. This chain connects TRBV14 to TRBJ2-5; tentatively, D is TRBD1 (6 bases). The V gene's germline CDR1 is SGHDN and CDR2 FVKESK. This CDR3 comprises 16 residues. Trimming took 0 bases from V and 2 from J, leaving 13 bases between them. The CDR3 here is CASSQDLGTRQETQYF. The CDR3 nucleotides are TGTGCCAGCAGCCAAGATTTAGGGACACGACAAGAGACCCAGTACTTC.

A single count supports this clonotype. The rearrangement joins TRBV5-4 to TRBJ2-3; 7 nucleotides agree with TRBD2. The V gene's germline CDR1 is SGHNT and CDR2 YYREEE (reference sequence). The CDR3 length is 15 residues. V trimming: 8 bases; J trimming: 1 base; junction bases outside the gene matches: 10. CDR3 DNA: TGTGCCAGTACAGATAAGCGGGGCGGCACAGATACGCAGTATTTT. Translating it yields CASTDKRGGTDTQYF.

A note on this clonotype: One junction end does not reproduce the germline sequence, and a read error may be involved. The rearrangement uses TRBV10-3 and TRBJ1-5; TRBD1 might be the D (5 bases). The CDR3 consists of 16 residues. Germline loops: CDR1 ENHRY, CDR2 SYGVKD. CDR3 residues: CASSYSGQAGNQPQHF. The CDR3 region has the DNA TGTGCCAGCAGTTACTCGGGGCAGGCCGGCAATCAGCCCCAGCATTTT.